This entry lists 13 T cell receptor beta chains sequenced from one sample in a study of high-grade serous ovarian cancer treatment subgroups. Some clones are missing from TCRdb's copy, which holds only in-frame ones; the method was immunoSEQ multiplex PCR. The sample carries about 33,000 clones, about four fifths recorded once. Tumor samples were taken before definitive surgery or chemotherapy. Specimen: tumor tissue. Receptors originate from a human donor with high-grade serous ovarian cancer.

V usage is TRBV28 and J usage is TRBJ1-2; no clear D gene. This CDR3 has 13 amino acids. From germline, CDR1 is MDHEN and CDR2 SYDVKM. V was clipped by 4 bases and J by 6 bases, with 12 bases between them. CDR3 residues: CASSSIVNNGYTF. In nucleotides, the CDR3 is TGTGCCAGCAGTTCCATAGTTAATAATGGCTACACCTTC.

The chain uses TRBV7-2 and TRBJ2-1; possibly TRBD2 for D (5 bases). CDR3 length: 15 residues. Germline V gene data show CDR1 as SGHTA and CDR2 as FQGNSA. Trimming shortened V by 3 bases and J by 4 bases, and 13 bases separated the two germline ends. The CDR3, as DNA: TGTGCCAGCAGCTTTTCCAGCGGTTATTACAATGAGCAGTTCTTC. Translating gives CASSFSSGYYNEQFF.

The V gene is TRBV27, the J gene TRBJ2-5, with 9 bases identical to TRBD1. The CDR3 loop spans 16 amino acids. Germline trimming cut 3 bases from V and 8 bases from J; bases unmatched to any gene: 13. In germline, CDR1 is MNHEY, CDR2 SMNVEV (reference sequence). CDR3 coding DNA: TGTGCCAGCAGTTTGTTTCCGGGACAGGGTATCGTTACCCAGTACTTC. It specifies CASSLFPGQGIVTQYF.

The chain carries TRBV20-1 and TRBJ1-1, with D possibly TRBD1 on 5 matching bases. CDR3 length: 10 residues. Trimming stripped 5 bases from V and 6 bases from J, with 7 bases between. Germline V gene sequence: CDR1 DFQATT, CDR2 SNEGSKA (reference sequence). The CDR3 sequence is CSAAGPEAFF. The CDR3 coding sequence is TGCAGTGCTGCAGGGCCTGAAGCTTTCTTT.

The chain links TRBV29-1 to TRBJ2-7; D is perhaps TRBD1 (6 bases). In germline, CDR1 is SQVTM, CDR2 ANQGSEA. CDR3 length: 15 residues. Trimming shortened V by 1 base and J by 0 bases, and 13 bases separated the two germline ends. The CDR3 sequence: CSVEVRQVDSYEQYF. The DNA of the CDR3 is TGCAGCGTTGAAGTCCGACAGGTGGACTCCTACGAGCAGTACTTC.

This chain links TRBV19 with TRBJ2-4; D perhaps matches TRBD2 (5 bases). Trimming removed 7 bases at V and 10 bases at J, with 14 bases between. The CDR3 contains 12 residues. CDR1 LNHDA and CDR2 SQIVND come from the germline V gene (reference sequence). Here the CDR3 DNA reads TGTGCCAGTACGGGGAACCTTAGGATTCAGTACTTC. It is translated as CASTGNLRIQYF.

This chain uses TRBV7-9 with TRBJ1-4; TRBD1 agrees at 7 bases. The CDR3 sequence is 15 residues long. The germline CDR1 and CDR2 sequences are SEHNR and FQNEAQ (reference sequence). The V gene end was trimmed by 5 bases and the J gene end by 8 bases; junction bases not matched to a gene: 11. The CDR3, as DNA: TGTGCCAGCAGCAACCCGACAGGGTTGGGCGAAAAACTGTTTTTT. It translates to CASSNPTGLGEKLFF.

The genes are TRBV10-2 and TRBJ2-1; D not resolved. V was clipped by 3 bases and J by 6 bases, with 9 bases between them. From germline, CDR1 is WSHSY and CDR2 SAAADI. This CDR3 has 13 residues. This CDR3 is CASSDLGLNEQFF. CDR3 nucleotides: TGCGCCAGCAGTGATTTAGGCCTCAATGAGCAGTTCTTC.

This chain joins TRBV7-9 and TRBJ2-5; a possible D gene is TRBD1 (5 bases). Near its end, the DNA agrees better with TRBJ2-7, so the J call may be wrong. In germline, CDR1 is SEHNR, CDR2 FQNEAQ (reference sequence). The CDR3 contains 14 residues. This CDR3 is CASSYDQGPYEQYF. As DNA, the CDR3 is TGTGCCAGCAGCTATGACCAGGGTCCCTACGAGCAGTACTTC.

The chain uses TRBV4-1 and TRBJ2-4, with 8 positions matching TRBD1. J gave up 3 bases and V 0 bases, and 7 bases lay outside the gene matches. The CDR3 consists of 17 residues. Germline V gene lookup returns CDR1 MGHRA and CDR2 YSYEKL. The CDR3, as DNA: TGCGCCAGCAGCCAAGATGGGAGTGGGACAGGCAAAAACATTCAGTACTTC. This codes for CASSQDGSGTGKNIQYF.

This clone was counted once. This chain uses TRBV6-5 with TRBJ2-7, with D perhaps being TRBD1 or TRBD2 (5 bases each). CDR1 and CDR2 (germline): MNHEY, SVGAGI. The CDR3 has 15 amino acids. The V end lost 2 bases, the J end lost 3 bases, and 14 bases lay between the germline ends. In DNA, the CDR3 is TGTGCCAGCAGTTACCGGGACCCTTCCGGCTACGAGCAGTACTTC. Amino acids: CASSYRDPSGYEQYF.

This clone has more than one count but fewer than ten. This sequence joins TRBV18 and TRBJ1-5; weak D call: TRBD1 (5 bases). Germline V gene data show CDR1 as KGHSH and CDR2 as LQKENI. The CDR3 length is 13 residues. V gave up 5 bases and J gave up 3 bases, with 8 bases separating them. Here the CDR3 DNA reads TGTGCCAGCTCAGCAGGGTACAATCAGCCCCAGCATTTT. As protein: CASSAGYNQPQHF.

The sample holds a few counts of this clone. The chain is built from TRBV30 and TRBJ1-4; a possible D gene is TRBD1 (5 bases). The germline V gene has CDR1 GTSNPN and CDR2 SVGIG (reference sequence). Trimming removed 3 bases at V and 4 bases at J, with 15 bases between. The CDR3 runs 15 residues. CDR3 in DNA: TGTGCCTGGAGCCCAGGGCTGACCGATAATGAAAAACTGTTTTTT. Translating gives CAWSPGLTDNEKLFF.